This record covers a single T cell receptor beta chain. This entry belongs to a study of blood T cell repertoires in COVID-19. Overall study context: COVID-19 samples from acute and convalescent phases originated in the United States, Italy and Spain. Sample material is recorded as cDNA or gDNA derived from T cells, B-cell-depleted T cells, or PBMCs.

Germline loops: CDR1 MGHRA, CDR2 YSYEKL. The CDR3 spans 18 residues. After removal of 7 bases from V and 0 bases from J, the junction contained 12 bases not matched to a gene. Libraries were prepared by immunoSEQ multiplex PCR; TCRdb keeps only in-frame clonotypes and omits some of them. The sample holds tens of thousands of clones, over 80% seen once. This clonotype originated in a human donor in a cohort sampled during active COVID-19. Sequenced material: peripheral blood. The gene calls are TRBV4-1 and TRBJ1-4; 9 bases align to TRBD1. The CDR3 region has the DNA TGCGCCAGCAACAAAATAACAGGGGGCCCGGCAACTAATGAAAAACTGTTTTTT. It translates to CASNKITGGPATNEKLFF.